The 27 T cell receptor beta chains below come from one sample, sequenced in a study of vaccination and CD4 T cells after COVID-19. The sample's treatment: roughly 10-day PBMC culture with coronavirus spike peptide pools or control peptides (ViraFEST assay). Ahead of the COVID-19 pandemic (2011-2018), the CD4+ T cells of the unexposed donor were collected. Antigens of these TCRs are unknown. Scientists ran DNA taken from cultured CD4+ T cells through the Oncomine TCR Beta short-read assay for sequencing. TCRdb itself ran the PCR reads through MiXCR, one entry per CDR3 protein. The sample lists roughly 7,700 distinct CDR3 sequences; roughly 53% were seen once. The sample comprised CD4+ T cells from blood, cultured in vitro. The receptors shown here come from a human donor in good health.

The V and J genes are TRBV10-3 and TRBJ2-7; 10 bases fit TRBD2. Trimming removed 7 bases from V and 6 bases from J; junction bases left unmatched: 9. Germline values: CDR1 ENHRY, CDR2 SYGVKD. The CDR3 totals 14 residues. CDR3 bases: TGTGCCATCACCCCCCTAGCGGGAGTGGGCGAGCAGTACTTC. Translation: CAITPLAGVGEQYF.

This clonotype was counted a single time. J is TRBJ2-5 and V is TRBV5-1; the D gene is possibly TRBD1 (5 bases). This CDR3 spans 12 amino acids. Germline-derived CDR1 and CDR2 are SGHRS and YFSETQ. CDR3 sequence: CHLWGPQETQYF. The CDR3 nucleotides read TGCCACCTCTGGGGCCCCCAAGAGACCCAGTACTTC.

V gene TRBV30 combines with J gene TRBJ2-1; TRBD2 matches at 8 bases. The CDR3 is 14 amino acids. The V segment lost 2 bases and the J segment 5 bases; nucleotides outside the gene matches: 5. Per the germline V gene, CDR1 is GTSNPN and CDR2 is SVGIG (reference sequence). The CDR3 reads CAWSSGTRDNEQFF. For the CDR3, the DNA is TGTGCCTGGAGTTCCGGGACTAGGGACAATGAGCAGTTCTTC.

This clonotype occurred a few times. J is TRBJ1-5 and V is TRBV4-1, with TRBD1 as a possible D gene (5 bases). The CDR3 extends over 17 amino acids. Trimming left V 2 bases short and J 2 bases short, with 16 bases between. Germline CDR1 reads MGHRA; CDR2 reads YSYEKL. CDR3 DNA: TGCGCCAGCAGCCAAACCCTAGTGAGGGGCCGCAATCAGCCCCAGCATTTT. It yields the protein CASSQTLVRGRNQPQHF.

This clonotype was counted a few times. The chain couples TRBV29-1 to TRBJ2-3; D may be TRBD1 (6 bases). The CDR3 sequence is 16 residues long. CDR1 and CDR2 from the germline V gene are SQVTM and ANQGSEA. Trimming took off 4 bases at V and 3 bases at J, with 20 bases between the two ends. In nucleotides, the CDR3 is TGCAGCGTTGGAACTCGGCTGGACAGAAAGACAGATACGCAGTATTTT. Its translation: CSVGTRLDRKTDTQYF.

This clonotype came up a few times. The chain has TRBV7-2 and TRBJ1-2; D unclear. CDR3 length: 14 residues. CDR1 SGHTA and CDR2 FQGNSA come from the germline V gene. V shed 0 bases and J shed 11 bases, with 16 bases lying between them. CDR3 bases: TGTGCCAGCAGCTTAGCGGGTGGTGACATAAGATACACCTTC. It codes for CASSLAGGDIRYTF.

V and J are TRBV6-4 and TRBJ2-3, with 8 bases fitting TRBD2. Germline V gives CDR1 MRHNA, CDR2 SNTAGT. This CDR3 spans 15 amino acids. After removal of 3 bases from V and 0 bases from J, the junction contained 2 bases not matched to a gene. CDR3 sequence: CASSEVAGSTDTQYF. In DNA, the CDR3 is TGTGCCAGCAGTGAGGTAGCGGGGAGCACAGATACGCAGTATTTT.

The chain links TRBV6-1 to TRBJ1-2; a possible D gene is TRBD1 (5 bases). The CDR3 totals 14 residues. From germline, CDR1 is MNHNS and CDR2 SASEGT. The V end was cut by 8 bases, the J end by 3 bases, with 16 bases between. The CDR3 region has the DNA TGTGCCAGCGGCAGAGCGGGACGGGACTATGGCTACACCTTC. This translates into CASGRAGRDYGYTF.

This clonotype was picked up one time. The rearrangement links TRBV30 to TRBJ2-3; 8 nucleotides match TRBD1. V lost 0 bases, J lost 8 bases, and 7 bases stayed unmatched. CDR1 and CDR2 from the germline V gene are GTSNPN and SVGIG (reference sequence). The CDR3 runs to 14 residues. The DNA for the CDR3 is TGTGCCTGGAGTGTAAGGCAGGGGGCAGTTACGCAGTATTTT. It translates to CAWSVRQGAVTQYF.

This chain links TRBV7-2 with TRBJ2-1; D may match TRBD1 or TRBD2 (7 bases each). Germline CDR1 SGHTA, CDR2 FQGNSA. The CDR3 consists of 14 residues. V gave up 3 bases and J gave up 7 bases, with 13 bases separating them. CDR3 protein: CASSLQGGRNEQFF. The DNA of the CDR3 is TGTGCCAGCAGCTTGCAGGGGGGGAGGAATGAGCAGTTCTTC.

V is TRBV5-4 and J is TRBJ1-1; the D is unclear. Trimming cost V 0 bases and J 1 base, with 4 bases left between them. Germline V gene sequence: CDR1 SGHNT, CDR2 YYREEE (reference sequence). There are 13 residues in the CDR3. CDR3 protein: CASSLGRNTEAFF. Written as DNA, the CDR3 is TGTGCCAGCAGCTTGGGACGGAACACTGAAGCTTTCTTT.

The count of this clonotype is one. The CDR3 loop is CASKEAGAVYTQYF. CDR3 DNA sequence: TGTGCCAGTAAAGAAGCGGGAGCGGTGTATACGCAGTATTTT. This chain joins TRBV19 and TRBJ2-3, with TRBD2 matching 8 bases. This CDR3 has 14 residues. V dropped 7 bases and J dropped 7; count of bases not matched to a gene: 10. Germline V gene lookup returns CDR1 LNHDA and CDR2 SQIVND (reference sequence).

The chain carries TRBV15 and TRBJ2-7; 8 nucleotides align to TRBD1. The germline V gene encodes CDR1 LNHNV and CDR2 YYDKDF (reference sequence). The length of the CDR3 is 15 residues. V was pared by 4 bases and J by 5 bases, with 10 bases of the junction left unmatched. The CDR3 region has the DNA TGTGCCACCAGCAAAGGGGGGACAGGAGATGACGAGCAGTACTTC. Translated, it gives CATSKGGTGDDEQYF.

This clonotype has only one observation. The chain carries TRBV11-2 and TRBJ2-7, with a weak D call TRBD2 (5 bases). Looked up from germline, CDR1 is SGHAT and CDR2 is FQNNGV. Trimming stripped 4 bases from V and 4 bases from J, with 11 bases between. This CDR3 is 13 amino acids long. The CDR3 reads CASSSLRGYEQYF. CDR3 in DNA: TGTGCCAGCAGCTCGCTTCGGGGTTACGAGCAGTACTTC.

This clonotype has only a few counts. The CDR3 DNA reads as TGTGCCTGGAGATTCGACAGGGTCCGTTCACCCCTCCACTTT. Amino acids: CAWRFDRVRSPLHF. V and J are TRBV30 and TRBJ1-6, with TRBD1 matching over 7 bases. V lost 3 bases and J lost 9; bases outside the gene matches: 8. Germline CDR1 is GTSNPN and CDR2 is SVGIG (reference sequence). The CDR3 contains 14 residues.

This clonotype was counted a single time. The chain is built from TRBV12-3 or TRBV12-4 and TRBJ1-1; TRBD1 aligns across 7 bases. This CDR3 comprises 13 residues. V was pared by 5 bases and J by 10 bases, with 10 bases of the junction left unmatched. CDR3 residues: CASSNRGGGRAFF. The CDR3 coding sequence is TGTGCCAGCAGTAACAGGGGAGGGGGTCGAGCTTTCTTT.

The gene calls are TRBV7-6 and TRBJ1-3, with D uncertain. V shed 0 bases and J shed 0 bases, with 9 bases lying between them. The CDR3 is made up of 16 amino acids. The V gene's germline CDR1 is SGHVS and CDR2 FNYEAQ. The CDR3 nucleotides are TGTGCCAGCAGCTTAGCGGAGCATAGCTCTGGAAACACCATATATTTT. The encoded protein is CASSLAEHSSGNTIYF.

This chain joins TRBV7-6 and TRBJ1-6; D unresolved. Germline CDR1 is SGHVS and CDR2 is FNYEAQ. V gave up 5 bases and J gave up 16 bases, with 15 bases separating them. The CDR3 length is 12 residues. This CDR3 reads CASSPTGGSLHF. The CDR3 coding sequence is TGTGCCAGCAGCCCTACGGGAGGGTCTCTCCACTTT.

The chain joins TRBV27 to TRBJ1-1, with a weak D call TRBD1 (5 bases). Between the trimmed V and J ends, which lost 5 bases and 5 bases, there was a span of 18 bases. Germline V gene sequence: CDR1 MNHEY, CDR2 SMNVEV (reference sequence). This CDR3 has 15 residues. CDR3 nucleotide sequence: TGTGCCAGCAGTACTCCCCGGGGCGCGTATACTGAAGCTTTCTTT. It codes for CASSTPRGAYTEAFF.

This rearrangement joins TRBV5-6 to TRBJ1-1; a possible D gene is TRBD1 (6 bases). Trimming left V 4 bases short and J 3 bases short, with 13 bases between. Per germline, CDR1 SGHDT and CDR2 YYEEEE. The CDR3 contains 14 residues. The CDR3 loop is CASSQQGRYTEAFF. The CDR3 DNA follows: TGTGCCAGCAGCCAACAGGGACGGTACACTGAAGCTTTCTTT. Looking up the rest from reference TRBV5-6 and TRBJ1-1 gives the full variable domain: DAGVTQSPTHLIKTRGQQVTLRCSPKSGHDTVSWYQQALGQGPQFIFQYYEEEERQRGNFPDRFSGHQFPNYSSELNVNALLLGDSALYLCASSQQGRYTEAFFGQGTRLTVV.

The chain employs TRBV10-2 and TRBJ2-1; TRBD2 is a possible D gene (6 bases). V was cut by 5 bases and J by 12 bases, with 14 bases left in between. The germline CDR1 and CDR2 sequences are WSHSY and SAAADI. The CDR3 is 12 residues long. The CDR3 is CASSTGGVRQFF. DNA for the CDR3: TGCGCCAGCAGTACCGGCGGGGTGAGGCAGTTCTTC.

The chain links TRBV11-2 to TRBJ2-5, with D maybe TRBD2 (6 bases). V was pared by 11 bases and J by 5 bases, with 9 bases between. Germline CDR1 is SGHAT and CDR2 is FQNNGV. The CDR3 is 10 residues long. CDR3 nucleotide sequence: TGTGCCTGTGGGGGGGAGACCCAGTACTTC. Translated, it gives CACGGETQYF. Full variable domain (outside the CDR3, taken from reference TRBV11-2 and TRBJ2-5): EAGVAQSPRYKIIEKRQSVAFWCNPISGHATLYWYQQILGQGPKLLIQFQNNGVVDDSQLPKDRFSAERLKGVDSTLKIQPAKLEDSAVYLCACGGETQYFGPGTRLLVL.

This clonotype came up once. J is TRBJ2-1 and V is TRBV6-1; 7 nucleotides match TRBD1. The CDR3 has 13 amino acids. The germline CDR1 and CDR2 sequences are MNHNS and SASEGT. After removal of 7 bases from V and 6 bases from J, the junction contained 6 bases not matched to a gene. DNA for the CDR3: TGTGCCAGCAATCGGGACAGATCCAATGAGCAGTTCTTC. Protein product: CASNRDRSNEQFF.

The chain couples TRBV2 to TRBJ1-2; TRBD1 aligns across 9 bases. V dropped 6 bases and J dropped 5; count of bases not matched to a gene: 4. The CDR3 sequence is 13 residues long. The germline gives CDR1 SNHLY, CDR2 FYNNEI. The CDR3 bases are TGTGCCAGCAGAGGTGGACAGGGGTATGGCTACACCTTC. Translated, it gives CASRGGQGYGYTF.

The chain employs TRBV10-3 and TRBJ1-6; 8 nucleotides match TRBD1. Trimming at V came to 10 bases and at J to 2 bases, leaving 13 bases not matched to a gene. The CDR3 is made up of 17 amino acids. Per germline, CDR1 ENHRY and CDR2 SYGVKD. The CDR3 loop is CATRTGLGLPYNSPLHF. CDR3 sequence (DNA): TGTGCCACTCGGACAGGGTTAGGGTTGCCCTATAATTCACCCCTCCACTTT.

The chain joins TRBV7-9 to TRBJ2-4; D remains ambiguous. Trimming shortened V by 3 bases and J by 3 bases, and 6 bases separated the two germline ends. CDR1 is SEHNR, CDR2 FQNEAQ, per germline (reference sequence). The CDR3 has 13 amino acids. For the CDR3, the DNA is TGTGCCAGCAGCTTCTGGAACAAAAACATTCAGTACTTC. It specifies CASSFWNKNIQYF.

The chain employs TRBV7-2 and TRBJ2-4; possibly TRBD2 for D (7 bases). Trimming took off 1 base at V and 8 bases at J, with 15 bases between the two ends. CDR1 SGHTA and CDR2 FQGNSA come from the germline V gene. The CDR3 sequence is 15 residues long. The DNA for the CDR3 is TGTGCCAGCAGCTTAGTTCCAGCGGGACAACACATTCAGTACTTC. Protein product: CASSLVPAGQHIQYF.